This T cell receptor beta chain was found in a study of CD8 T cells in ankylosing spondylitis. This clonotype was counted between two and nine times. Each CDR3 protein is one row after TCRdb ran MiXCR on the 5' RACE reads. The table has 200,000 or so distinct CDR3 sequences, about 20% seen once. The sequenced material came from blood, either unsorted or a sorted T cell fraction (not recorded which). This TCR was sampled from a male donor under 30 with ankylosing spondylitis or in good health (not recorded which).

This CDR3 reads CASSLAPTDTQYF. The CDR3 DNA reads as TGTGCCAGCAGCTTGGCCCCCACAGATACGCAGTATTTT. This chain connects TRBV5-4 to TRBJ2-3; no firm D call. The V gene lost 0 bases and the J gene lost 2 bases, with 4 bases spanning the gap. This CDR3 is built from 13 residues. CDR1 and CDR2 from the germline V gene are SGHNT and YYREEE (reference sequence).